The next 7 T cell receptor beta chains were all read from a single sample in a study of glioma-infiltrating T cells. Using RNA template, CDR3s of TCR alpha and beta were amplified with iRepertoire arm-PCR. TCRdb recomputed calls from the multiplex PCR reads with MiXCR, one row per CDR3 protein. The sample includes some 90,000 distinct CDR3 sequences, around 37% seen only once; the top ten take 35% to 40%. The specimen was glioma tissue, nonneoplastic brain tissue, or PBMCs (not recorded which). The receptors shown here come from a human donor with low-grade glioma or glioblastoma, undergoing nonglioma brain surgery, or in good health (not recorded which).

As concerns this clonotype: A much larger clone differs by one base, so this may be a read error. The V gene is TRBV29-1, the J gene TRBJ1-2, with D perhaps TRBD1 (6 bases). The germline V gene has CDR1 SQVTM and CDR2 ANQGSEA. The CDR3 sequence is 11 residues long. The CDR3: CGVGRDNGYTF. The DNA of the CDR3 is TGCGGCGTTGGACGGGACAATGGCTACACCTTC. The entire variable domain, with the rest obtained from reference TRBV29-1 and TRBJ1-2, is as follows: SAVISQKPSRDICQRGTSLTIQCQVDSQVTMMFWYRQQPGQSLTLIATANQGSEATYESGFVIDKFPISRPNLTFSTLTVSNMSPEDSSIYLCGVGRDNGYTFGSGTRLTVV.

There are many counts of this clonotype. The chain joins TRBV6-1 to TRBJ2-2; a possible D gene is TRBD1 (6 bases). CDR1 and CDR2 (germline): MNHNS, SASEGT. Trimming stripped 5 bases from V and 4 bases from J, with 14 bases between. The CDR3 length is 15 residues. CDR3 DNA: TGTGCCAGCAGTTTTTTCGGGGACACCACCGGGGAGCTGTTTTTT. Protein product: CASSFFGDTTGELFF.

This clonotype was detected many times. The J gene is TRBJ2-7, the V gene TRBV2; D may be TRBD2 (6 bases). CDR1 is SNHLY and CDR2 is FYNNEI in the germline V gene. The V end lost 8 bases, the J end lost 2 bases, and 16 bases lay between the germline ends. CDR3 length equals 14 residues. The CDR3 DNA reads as TGTGCCAGCCGGGGAGGCAGGCGGCCCTACGAGCAGTACTTC. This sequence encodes CASRGGRRPYEQYF.

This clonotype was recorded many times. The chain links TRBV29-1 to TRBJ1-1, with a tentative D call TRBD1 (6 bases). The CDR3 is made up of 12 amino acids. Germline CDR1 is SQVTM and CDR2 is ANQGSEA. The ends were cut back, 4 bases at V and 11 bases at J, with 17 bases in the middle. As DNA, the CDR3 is TGCAGCGTTGGAACCGGGTACAGGGAGGCTTTCTTT. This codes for CSVGTGYREAFF. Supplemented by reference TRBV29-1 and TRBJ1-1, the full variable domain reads SAVISQKPSRDICQRGTSLTIQCQVDSQVTMMFWYRQQPGQSLTLIATANQGSEATYESGFVIDKFPISRPNLTFSTLTVSNMSPEDSSIYLCSVGTGYREAFFGQGTRLTVV.

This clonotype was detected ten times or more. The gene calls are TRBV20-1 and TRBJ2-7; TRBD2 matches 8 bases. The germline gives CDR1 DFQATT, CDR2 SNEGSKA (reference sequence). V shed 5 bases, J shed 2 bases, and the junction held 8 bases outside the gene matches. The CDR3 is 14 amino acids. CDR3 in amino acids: CSAPQLAAPYEQYF. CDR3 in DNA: TGCAGTGCTCCCCAACTAGCGGCCCCCTACGAGCAGTACTTC.

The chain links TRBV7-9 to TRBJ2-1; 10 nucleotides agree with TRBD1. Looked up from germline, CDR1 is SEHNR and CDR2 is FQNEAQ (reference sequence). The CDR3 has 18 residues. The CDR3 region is CVSSQGTGEVVSYNEQFF. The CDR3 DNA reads TGTGTTAGCAGCCAAGGGACAGGGGAAGTCGTCTCCTACAATGAGCAGTTCTTC.

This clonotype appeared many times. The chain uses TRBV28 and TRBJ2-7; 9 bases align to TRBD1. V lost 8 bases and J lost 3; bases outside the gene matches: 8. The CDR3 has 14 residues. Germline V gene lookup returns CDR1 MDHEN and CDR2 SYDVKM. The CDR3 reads CASQPDRGLYEQYF. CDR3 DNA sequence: TGTGCCAGCCAACCGGACAGGGGACTCTACGAGCAGTACTTC.